This T cell receptor beta chain was captured by sequencing in a study of regulatory T cells in long-lasting Graves disease. As for the study in general: The study enrolled newly diagnosed Graves' patients on antithyroid drugs under 3 months.

The time point is: newly diagnosed GD, antithyroid drugs for less than 3 months. PBMC-extracted RNA yielded the TCR library. TCR beta libraries were built with iRepertoire HTBI primers and Arm-PCR of CDR3 regions. TCRdb fed the multiplex PCR reads into MiXCR, producing one record per CDR3 protein. Seen here are around 480,000 distinct CDR3 sequences, more than 15% observed once, and the top ten hold around 25%. The same data also contributed to another study, on T cells in Graves' hyperthyroidism and ophthalmopathy. That source reports: Appearing also in blood were most of the thyroid clonotypes expanded above 0.001.

This sequence originates from a middle-aged woman with Graves disease. Sample: peripheral blood mononuclear cells (PBMCs), taken at new diagnosis, from a patient treated with antithyroid drugs.

The CDR3 loop is CASRGPGTGGGGYTF. CDR3 coding DNA: TGTGCCAGCAGGGGCCCCGGGACAGGGGGAGGGGGCTACACCTTC. The chain links TRBV28 to TRBJ1-2; 11 bases are a match to TRBD1. V lost 6 bases to trimming and J lost 8 bases; unmatched junction nucleotides: 11. The CDR3 length is 15 residues. The germline gives CDR1 MDHEN, CDR2 SYDVKM.